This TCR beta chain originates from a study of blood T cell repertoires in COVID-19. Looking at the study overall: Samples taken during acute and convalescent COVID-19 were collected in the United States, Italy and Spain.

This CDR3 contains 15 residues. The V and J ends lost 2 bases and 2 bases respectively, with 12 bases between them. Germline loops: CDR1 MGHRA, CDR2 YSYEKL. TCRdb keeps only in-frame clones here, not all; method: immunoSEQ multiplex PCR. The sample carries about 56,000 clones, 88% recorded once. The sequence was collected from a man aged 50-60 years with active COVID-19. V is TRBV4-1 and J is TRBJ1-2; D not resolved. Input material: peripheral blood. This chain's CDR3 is CASSQSDVGNYGYTF. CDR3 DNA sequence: TGCGCCAGCAGCCAATCCGACGTGGGCAACTATGGCTACACCTTC.